Below, one TCR beta chain is given with its context. This specimen belongs to a study of blood T cell repertoires in COVID-19. Overall study: Samples came from the United States, Italy and Spain, spanning acute and convalescent COVID-19.

The data were produced by immunoSEQ multiplex PCR, yet TCRdb's version contains in-frame clones alone and is incomplete. This table holds around 230,000 clones, over 75% found once. Trimming took 2 bases from V and 3 from J; bases not matched to a gene: 5. The CDR3 is 16 amino acids. Germline V gene lookup returns CDR1 LGHNA and CDR2 YNFKEQ. Sequencing was carried out using peripheral blood. The clonotype originates from a woman older than 75 with acute or convalescent COVID-19. This chain uses TRBV4-2 with TRBJ1-2; 11 bases fit TRBD1. CDR3 amino acids: CASSQSGQGVDYGYTF. The CDR3 bases are TGTGCCAGCAGCCAATCGGGACAGGGGGTAGACTATGGCTACACCTTC.